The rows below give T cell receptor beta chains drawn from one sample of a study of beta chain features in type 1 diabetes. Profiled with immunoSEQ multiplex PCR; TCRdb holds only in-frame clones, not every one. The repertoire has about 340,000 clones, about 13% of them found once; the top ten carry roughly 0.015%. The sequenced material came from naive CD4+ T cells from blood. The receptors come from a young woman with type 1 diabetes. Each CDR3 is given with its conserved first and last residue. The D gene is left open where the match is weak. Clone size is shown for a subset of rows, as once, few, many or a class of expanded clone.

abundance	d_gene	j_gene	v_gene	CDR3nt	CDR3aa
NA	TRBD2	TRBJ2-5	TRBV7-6	TGTGCCAGCAGCCTCTGGGTTGCGGGAGGGGAAGAGACCCAGTACTTC	CASSLWVAGGEETQYF
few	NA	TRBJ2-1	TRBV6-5	TGTGCCAGCAGTGTTGACGGGTTCTCCTACAATGAGCAGTTCTTC	CASSVDGFSYNEQFF
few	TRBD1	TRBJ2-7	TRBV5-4	TGTGCCAGCAGCGTGGGACAGAGCTCCTACGAGCAGTACTTC	CASSVGQSSYEQYF
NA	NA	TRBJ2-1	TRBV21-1	TGTGCCAGCAGCAAACGGAGAGGACAGGATTCCAATGAGCAGTTCTTC	CASSKRRGQDSNEQFF
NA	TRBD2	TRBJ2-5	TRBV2	TGTGCCAGCAGTGACCCTAGCGGGAGACAGACCCAGTACTTC	CASSDPSGRQTQYF
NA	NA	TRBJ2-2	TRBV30	TGTGCCAGAGACCCCCCCGGGGGAGTCACCGGGGAGCTGTTTTTT	CARDPPGGVTGELFF
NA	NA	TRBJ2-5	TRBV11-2	TGTGCCAGCAGCTTAGGAGCGTTAGATGGTCTGAAGACCCAGTACTTC	CASSLGALDGLKTQYF
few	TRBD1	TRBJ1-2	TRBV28	TGTGCCAGCATCCGACAGGGGGCCAGGAACTATGGCTACACCTTC	CASIRQGARNYGYTF
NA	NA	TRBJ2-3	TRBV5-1	TGCGCCAGCAGCTTTGGAGAAACAGATACGCAGTATTTT	CASSFGETDTQYF
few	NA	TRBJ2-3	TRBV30	TGTGCCTGGAGTGTAGCCCGCACAGATACGCAGTATTTT	CAWSVARTDTQYF
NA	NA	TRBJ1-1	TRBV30	TGTGCCTGGACCAAAGAAGGGAGCACTGAAGCTTTCTTT	CAWTKEGSTEAFF
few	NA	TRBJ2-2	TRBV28	TGTGCCAGCAGTTTACACAGGGACACCGGGGAGCTGTTTTTT	CASSLHRDTGELFF
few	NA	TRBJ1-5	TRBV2	TGTGCCAGCAGTGAAAACACAAGCAATCAGCCCCAGCATTTT	CASSENTSNQPQHF
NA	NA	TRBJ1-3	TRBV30	TGTGCCTGCTCAGGGGTTGGAAACACCATATATTTT	CACSGVGNTIYF
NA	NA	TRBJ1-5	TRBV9	TGTGCCAGCAGCGTAGAGGGCAGGGAGGGCAATCAGCCCCAGCATTTT	CASSVEGREGNQPQHF
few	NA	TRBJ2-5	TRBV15	TGTGCCACCAGCAGAGGCGGCACGCAAGAGACCCAGTACTTC	CATSRGGTQETQYF
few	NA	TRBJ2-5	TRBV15	TGTGCCACCAGCTCCCTCCGGGAATCCGAGACCCAGTACTTC	CATSSLRESETQYF
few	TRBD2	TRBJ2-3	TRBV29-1	TGCAGCGTTGACGCGAGACTAGCGGGAGGGGTCACAGATACGCAGTATTTT	CSVDARLAGGVTDTQYF
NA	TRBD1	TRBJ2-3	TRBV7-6	TGTGCCAGCAGCTTCGGACAGGGTATAGCAGATACGCAGTATTTT	CASSFGQGIADTQYF
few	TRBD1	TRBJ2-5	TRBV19	TGTGCCAGTAGTACGGGACAGGGGACGCTACGAACCCAGTACTTC	CASSTGQGTLRTQYF
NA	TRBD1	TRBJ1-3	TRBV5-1	TGCGCCAGCAGCTCCACAGGGGCGGACACCATATATTTT	CASSSTGADTIYF
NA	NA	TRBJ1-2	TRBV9	TGTGCCAGCAGCGTAGTTCCAGGGGAAGGTGGCTACACCTTC	CASSVVPGEGGYTF
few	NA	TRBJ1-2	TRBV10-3	TGTGCCATCAGTGAGTCATCGACAGGAGGAGGCGGCTACACCTTC	CAISESSTGGGGYTF
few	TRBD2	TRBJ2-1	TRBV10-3	TGTGCCATCAGTGAGAGATCTAGCGGCAATGAGCAGTTCTTC	CAISERSSGNEQFF
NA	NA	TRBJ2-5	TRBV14	TGTGCCAGCAGCCAAGATTGGAGAAACCAAGAGACCCAGTACTTC	CASSQDWRNQETQYF
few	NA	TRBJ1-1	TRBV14	TGTGCCAGCAGCCAAGGGTCGGTGAACACTGAAGCTTTCTTT	CASSQGSVNTEAFF
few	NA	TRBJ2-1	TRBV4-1	TGCGCCAGCAGCCAAGTGGACGGGGATTACAATGAGCAGTTCTTC	CASSQVDGDYNEQFF
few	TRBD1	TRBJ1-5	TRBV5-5	TGTGCCAGCAGCCCGGGACAGGGAGGGGTTCGCAATCAGCCCCAGCATTTT	CASSPGQGGVRNQPQHF
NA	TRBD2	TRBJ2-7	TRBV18	TGTGCCAGCTCACCAAGGCTAGCGGGAGTAATTGGCGAGCAGTACTTC	CASSPRLAGVIGEQYF
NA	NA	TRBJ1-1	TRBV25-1	TGTGCCAGCAGTGAAGGGAACCTAGGGGACACTGAAGCTTTCTTT	CASSEGNLGDTEAFF
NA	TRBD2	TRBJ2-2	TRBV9	TGTGCCAGCAGCGTAGGGCAGGGACTAGCGCCGAACACCGGGGAGCTGTTTTTT	CASSVGQGLAPNTGELFF
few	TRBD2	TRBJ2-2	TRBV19	TGTGCCAGTAGTATTCAGCGGGGGTCAGGGAACACCGGGGAGCTGTTTTTT	CASSIQRGSGNTGELFF